Listed here are 21 T cell receptor beta chains from one sample, sequenced in a study of regulatory T cells in long-lasting Graves disease. HTBI primers from iRepertoire and Arm-PCR of CDR3 regions yielded the TCR beta libraries. TCRdb processed the multiplex PCR reads anew with MiXCR; each CDR3 protein has one entry. The table has under 300,000 distinct CDR3 sequences, about 19% seen once. The sample's time point: newly diagnosed GD, antithyroid drugs for less than 3 months. The TCR library used RNA extracted from PBMCs. This material consisted of peripheral blood mononuclear cells (PBMCs), taken at new diagnosis, from a patient treated with antithyroid drugs. The source of these receptors is a female donor with Graves disease.

The chain joins TRBV3-1 to TRBJ1-4; 10 nucleotides match TRBD1. This CDR3 is built from 14 residues. CDR1 is LGHDT, CDR2 YNNKEL, per germline (reference sequence). The V gene end was trimmed by 6 bases and the J gene end by 7 bases; junction bases not matched to a gene: 5. In DNA, the CDR3 is TGTGCCAGCAGTTGGACAGGGGGTGGTGAAAAACTGTTTTTT. The encoded protein is CASSWTGGGEKLFF.

Comments on this clonotype: The junction shows a germline mismatch at one end, possibly a read error. The chain couples TRBV19 to TRBJ1-2, with D possibly matching TRBD1 (5 bases). The germline CDR1 and CDR2 sequences are LNHDA and SQIVND (reference sequence). The CDR3 loop spans 15 amino acids. The CDR3 DNA is TGTGCCAGTACCGTGGGACGGCAAACTAACTACGGCTACACCTTC. This encodes CASTVGRQTNYGYTF.

This rearrangement joins TRBV20-1 to TRBJ2-1; TRBD2 matches 14 bases. In germline, CDR1 is DFQATT, CDR2 SNEGSKA (reference sequence). The CDR3 spans 16 residues. J gave up 8 bases and V 5 bases, and 11 bases lay outside the gene matches. CDR3 in DNA: TGCAGTGCTCCACTGGCGACTAGCGGGAGGGCTTATGAGCAGTTCTTC. Its translation is CSAPLATSGRAYEQFF.

In its sample, this clonotype was seen a few times. V usage is TRBV9 and J usage is TRBJ2-7; the D is unclear. The CDR3 is 14 residues long. V was clipped by 0 bases and J by 4 bases, with 11 bases between them. Germline V gene data show CDR1 as SGDLS and CDR2 as YYNGEE. This chain's CDR3 is CASSVGTGYYEQYF. CDR3 in DNA: TGTGCCAGCAGCGTAGGGACCGGGTATTACGAGCAGTACTTC.

This clonotype showed up many times. The chain links TRBV12-3 or TRBV12-4 to TRBJ2-3; a possible D gene is TRBD2 (6 bases). Trimming took off 4 bases at V and 2 bases at J, with 16 bases between the two ends. This CDR3 spans 16 amino acids. Here the CDR3 DNA reads TGTGCCAGCAGTTCCTCCTTGGGGGGTTTCACAGATACGCAGTATTTT. This gives the protein CASSSSLGGFTDTQYF.

The V and J genes are TRBV5-6 and TRBJ2-2; a possible D gene is TRBD2 (6 bases). Germline V gene lookup returns CDR1 SGHDT and CDR2 YYEEEE. V gave up 1 base and J gave up 0 bases, with 19 bases separating them. The CDR3 spans 19 residues. The CDR3 region is CASSLYLLLADANTGELFF. For the CDR3, the DNA is TGTGCCAGCAGCTTGTACCTCCTACTAGCAGACGCGAACACCGGGGAGCTGTTTTTT.

DNA of the CDR3: TGCAGCGTCGTCGGCACCTATGGCTACACCTTC. Translating gives CSVVGTYGYTF. The V call is TRBV29-1, the J call TRBJ1-2, with D uncertain. Germline V gives CDR1 SQVTM, CDR2 ANQGSEA. The CDR3 has 11 residues. Deletions cut 6 bases from V and 4 bases from J, with 9 bases between.

This clonotype has more than one count but fewer than ten. This sequence joins TRBV10-3 and TRBJ2-3; D call uncertain. Trimming took 7 bases from V and 0 from J, leaving 8 bases between them. CDR1 ENHRY and CDR2 SYGVKD come from the germline V gene. This CDR3 is built from 13 residues. CDR3 region: CAITEASTDTQYF. As DNA, the CDR3 is TGTGCCATCACTGAAGCTAGCACAGATACGCAGTATTTT.

Only a few counts were recorded for this clonotype. V and J are TRBV25-1 and TRBJ2-5; 9 bases match TRBD1. V shed 2 bases, J shed 2 bases, and the junction held 6 bases outside the gene matches. CDR1 is MGHDK, CDR2 SYGVNS, per germline. This CDR3 spans 16 amino acids. Here the CDR3 DNA reads TGTGCCAGCAGTGAAACCCTCGGACAGGGGCAAGAGACCCAGTACTTC. Protein product: CASSETLGQGQETQYF. The variable domain in full, with the rest retrieved from reference TRBV25-1 and TRBJ2-5, is EADIYQTPRYLVIGTGKKITLECSQTMGHDKMYWYQQDPGMELHLIHYSYGVNSTEKGDLSSESTVSRIRTEHFPLTLESARPSHTSQYLCASSETLGQGQETQYFGPGTRLLVL.

This clonotype has more than one count but fewer than ten. J is TRBJ2-1 and V is TRBV5-1; 8 bases agree with TRBD2. This CDR3 comprises 18 residues. The ends lost 0 bases at V and 5 bases at J; junction bases unmatched: 13. Germline CDR1 is SGHRS and CDR2 is YFSETQ. As DNA, the CDR3 is TGCGCCAGCAGCTTGGTTCCCGGGAGGGGACGAAAAAACAATGAGCAGTTCTTC. Its translation is CASSLVPGRGRKNNEQFF.

The CDR3 sequence is CASSLWTGREKLFF. The CDR3 nucleotides read TGTGCCAGCAGCTTGTGGACAGGACGGGAAAAACTGTTTTTT. This chain links TRBV5-4 with TRBJ1-4, with 7 bases that match TRBD1. V dropped 1 base and J dropped 8; count of bases not matched to a gene: 5. This CDR3 region has 14 residues. The germline V gene has CDR1 SGHNT and CDR2 YYREEE (reference sequence).

Worth noting for this clonotype: A much larger clone is a single base away; this may be a read error. No conserved phenylalanine or tryptophan ends this CDR3, so it is likely a read error. V usage is TRBV9 and J usage is TRBJ1-2; 10 bases match TRBD1. This CDR3 spans 15 amino acids. V gave up 0 bases and J gave up 6 bases; unmatched junction bases: 5. Per the germline V gene, CDR1 is SGDLS and CDR2 is YYNGEE. The CDR3 coding sequence is TGTGCCAGCAGCGTAGTGGGACAGGGGAGGGATGGCTACACCCTC. Amino acids: CASSVVGQGRDGYTL.

This clonotype occurred many times. The chain carries TRBV20-1 and TRBJ2-5; no reliable D call. Trimming removed 5 bases from V and 1 base from J, with 14 bases in between. Germline V gene lookup returns CDR1 DFQATT and CDR2 SNEGSKA (reference sequence). The CDR3 spans 14 residues. CDR3 sequence reads: CSALPPTVQETQYF. The DNA for the CDR3 is TGCAGTGCTCTACCTCCTACGGTCCAAGAGACCCAGTACTTC.

This chain links TRBV7-8 with TRBJ2-5, with D perhaps given as TRBD1 or TRBD2 (5 bases each). The CDR3 sequence is 14 residues long. Germline lookup yields CDR1 SGHVS and CDR2 FQNEAQ. V lost 0 bases and J 5 bases, leaving 10 bases between the germline ends. Here the CDR3 DNA reads TGTGCCAGCAGCTTAGCCGGGACGCCTGAGACCCAGTACTTC. It translates to CASSLAGTPETQYF.

The table lists this clonotype with many counts. The CDR3 coding sequence is TGCGCCAGCAGCCGCCTTCGGGAGAATGGCGCCGCTTTCTTT. Amino acid sequence: CASSRLRENGAAFF. V gene TRBV4-1 combines with J gene TRBJ1-1, with D unclear. CDR1 and CDR2 from the germline V gene are MGHRA and YSYEKL. The CDR3 consists of 14 residues. V shed 4 bases and J shed 11 bases, with 20 bases lying between them.

This clonotype was counted ten times or more. The V call is TRBV5-4, the J call TRBJ2-3; D may be TRBD1 (5 bases). This CDR3 has 15 residues. Germline-derived CDR1 and CDR2 are SGHNT and YYREEE (reference sequence). The germline V and J ends were trimmed by 0 bases and 6 bases, with 14 bases remaining between them. The CDR3 region is CASSLELRGSDTQYF. CDR3 bases: TGTGCCAGCAGCTTGGAGCTTAGGGGATCGGATACGCAGTATTTT.

The table lists this clonotype with many counts. This chain connects TRBV2 to TRBJ2-2; D not resolved. Trimming shortened V by 7 bases and J by 2 bases, and 14 bases separated the two germline ends. Germline CDR1 is SNHLY and CDR2 is FYNNEI. The CDR3 is 15 amino acids. The CDR3 is CASTVRTENTGELFF. The CDR3 nucleotides are TGTGCCAGCACCGTCCGGACGGAAAACACCGGGGAGCTGTTTTTT.

This clonotype was counted many times. This chain uses TRBV2 with TRBJ1-5, with a possible D match to TRBD1 (6 bases). The CDR3 totals 18 residues. V was shortened by 1 base and J by 1 base, with 17 bases between the two germline ends. CDR1 SNHLY and CDR2 FYNNEI come from the germline V gene. Written as DNA, the CDR3 is TGTGCCAGCAGTGAAGGTTTGGGGGGACAACCAAGCAATCAGCCCCAGCATTTT. Its protein product is CASSEGLGGQPSNQPQHF.

This clonotype was seen repeatedly, ten times or more. The chain recombines TRBV6-2 or TRBV6-3 with TRBJ2-2, with no clear D. The V gene lost 4 bases and the J gene lost 3 bases, with 15 bases spanning the gap. CDR1 and CDR2 (germline): MNHEY, SVGEGT. The CDR3 runs 16 residues. This chain's CDR3 is CASSSPARLDTGELFF. CDR3 DNA sequence: TGTGCCAGCAGTTCCCCTGCAAGACTCGACACCGGGGAGCTGTTTTTT.

In this sample, this clonotype turned up many times. V is TRBV11-2 and J is TRBJ1-2; D ambiguous. Germline assignment: CDR1 SGHAT and CDR2 FQNNGV. The CDR3 runs 13 residues. V lost 5 bases and J lost 0, with 7 bases in between. The DNA for the CDR3 is TGTGCCAGCAGCACCTCAGCTAACTATGGCTACACCTTC. Translated, it gives CASSTSANYGYTF.

V is TRBV19 and J is TRBJ1-5; TRBD1 agrees at 7 bases. CDR3 length equals 15 residues. Trimming cost V 6 bases and J 6 bases; bases outside gene matches: 11. CDR1 is LNHDA, CDR2 SQIVND, per germline (reference sequence). The CDR3 is CASRMSGGRTQPQHF. In DNA, the CDR3 is TGTGCCAGTAGAATGTCAGGGGGGCGGACTCAGCCCCAGCATTTT.